Below, 11 T cell receptor beta chains from the same sample are listed, as sequenced in a study of T cell repertoires in cytomegalovirus infection. TCRdb passed the reads through MiXCR, listing each CDR3 protein once. The table includes about half a million distinct CDR3 sequences, around 35% detected once. Their target antigens are unknown. Material: cultured PBMCs, obtained from culture after CMV antigen stimulation. These receptor sequences come from a human donor in good health (CMV status not recorded). Some clones in this sample may be carry-over from other donors' samples.

The table lists this clonotype with a few counts. The V gene is TRBV4-3, the J gene TRBJ2-1, with 15 bases lining up with TRBD2. V trimming: 3 bases; J trimming: 6 bases; junction bases outside the gene matches: 9. Germline V gives CDR1 LGHNA, CDR2 YSLEER. This CDR3 comprises 18 residues. The CDR3: CASSQQTGTSGRSNEQFF. Written as DNA, the CDR3 is TGCGCCAGCAGCCAGCAAACCGGGACTAGCGGGAGGAGCAATGAGCAGTTCTTC.

In its sample, this clonotype was seen many times. The V and J genes are TRBV4-1 and TRBJ1-5; tentatively, D is TRBD1 (5 bases). Trimming pared 3 bases from V and 0 bases from J, leaving 15 bases between. Germline V gene data show CDR1 as MGHRA and CDR2 as YSYEKL. There are 17 residues in the CDR3. CDR3 sequence (DNA): TGCGCCAGCAGCCACACCCCCCTCGACAGTAGCAATCAGCCCCAGCATTTT. Translating gives CASSHTPLDSSNQPQHF.

Only a few counts were recorded for this clonotype. V gene TRBV6-2 or TRBV6-3 combines with J gene TRBJ1-2, with unresolved D. This CDR3 comprises 14 residues. Germline values: CDR1 MNHEY, CDR2 SVGEGT. Trimming took off 0 bases at V and 4 bases at J, with 9 bases between the two ends. The CDR3 DNA is TGTGCCAGCAGTTACTCGGCAGGTCTCTATGGCTACACCTTC. Protein: CASSYSAGLYGYTF.

The chain recombines TRBV20-1 with TRBJ1-2; 8 bases match TRBD1. The CDR3 covers 14 residues. Germline assignment: CDR1 DFQATT and CDR2 SNEGSKA (reference sequence). V shed 3 bases, J shed 6 bases, and the junction held 9 bases outside the gene matches. The CDR3 here is CSASGPGGANGYTF. CDR3 bases: TGCAGTGCTAGTGGTCCAGGGGGCGCCAATGGCTACACCTTC.

This clonotype was seen a few times. This rearrangement joins TRBV20-1 to TRBJ2-7; 7 bases are shared with TRBD2. The germline V gene encodes CDR1 DFQATT and CDR2 SNEGSKA (reference sequence). The CDR3 length is 15 residues. V was clipped by 2 bases and J by 5 bases; unmatched bases: 12. This chain's CDR3 is CSARYVGGRDDEQYF. Written as DNA, the CDR3 is TGCAGTGCTAGATATGTGGGTGGGAGGGACGACGAGCAGTACTTC.

This chain connects TRBV12-3 or TRBV12-4 to TRBJ2-7; perhaps D is TRBD1 or TRBD2 (5 bases each). The V end was cut by 5 bases, the J end by 1 base, with 12 bases between. The CDR3 spans 14 residues. The CDR3 reads CASSRGPSSYEQYF. The CDR3 nucleotides read TGTGCCAGCAGTCGGGGCCCAAGTTCCTACGAGCAGTACTTC.

The V call is TRBV18, the J call TRBJ1-1, with 12 bases aligning to TRBD1. V gave up 3 bases and J gave up 4 bases; unmatched junction bases: 3. CDR3 length: 15 amino acids. Germline values: CDR1 KGHSH, CDR2 LQKENI. DNA of the CDR3: TGTGCCAGCTCACCCGGGACAGGGGGCTTCACTGAAGCTTTCTTT. Translating it yields CASSPGTGGFTEAFF.

This chain connects TRBV28 to TRBJ2-7; a possible D gene is TRBD1 (6 bases). Germline CDR1 reads MDHEN; CDR2 reads SYDVKM. Between the trimmed V and J ends, which lost 7 bases and 4 bases, there was a span of 20 bases. CDR3 length: 15 amino acids. CDR3 in amino acids: CASIPPPGTFYEQYF. The DNA for the CDR3 is TGTGCCAGCATCCCCCCGCCCGGGACATTTTACGAGCAGTACTTC.

This clonotype has just one count. A read error is likely, as this CDR3 ends without the conserved phenylalanine or tryptophan. The DNA is omitted, as the CDR3 cannot be located on it reliably, and the CDR3 follows TCRdb's listing. J is TRBJ2-1 and V is TRBV19. Per germline, CDR1 LNHDA and CDR2 SQIVND (reference sequence). The CDR3 is 13 residues long, counting both termini. The CDR3 sequence: CASSMSYNNEQLL.

V is TRBV19 and J is TRBJ1-5; no reliable D call. The V gene lost 7 bases and the J gene lost 1 base, with 11 bases spanning the gap. The CDR3 has 14 residues. The germline V gene encodes CDR1 LNHDA and CDR2 SQIVND (reference sequence). For the CDR3, the DNA is TGTGCCAGTAACGTAGGGCCAAGCAATCAGCCCCAGCATTTT. It yields the protein CASNVGPSNQPQHF.

This clonotype was counted only a few times. The CDR3 DNA is TGTGCCAGCAGTACCTGGGACAGCACCGGGGAGCTGTTTTTT. Protein product: CASSTWDSTGELFF. The chain couples TRBV6-5 to TRBJ2-2; 7 bases align to TRBD1. Germline V gene sequence: CDR1 MNHEY, CDR2 SVGAGI. The trim removed 5 bases at V and 4 bases at J, leaving 4 bases unmatched. This CDR3 spans 14 amino acids.